The table lists the clone carrying this T cell receptor (beta chain) with a count of one. Trimming shortened V by 5 bases and J by 5 bases, and 6 bases separated the two germline ends. The CDR3 length is 11 residues. The V gene's germline CDR1 is SQVTM and CDR2 ANQGSEA. This specimen comes from a study of T cell changes during pregnancy in multiple sclerosis. The method was immunoSEQ multiplex PCR; TCRdb's version includes in-frame clones alone and lacks a portion of them. The sample lists 40,000 to 60,000 clones, around 94% seen once, with over 0.4% in the top ten. The chain carries TRBV29-1 and TRBJ1-4, with D unclear. Specimen: CD4+ T cells from peripheral blood mononuclear cells, collected in the first trimester of pregnancy. The sequence came from a female donor with multiple sclerosis, enrolled in a pregnancy study. CDR3 loop: CSVWENEKLFF. Here the CDR3 DNA reads TGCAGCGTTTGGGAGAATGAAAAACTGTTTTTT.